What follows describes a single TCR beta chain. This sample was included in a study of technical replicates of blood from a few donors. Data came from immunoSEQ multiplex PCR; TCRdb stores just in-frame clones and leaves some out. The sample includes about 88,000 clones, just under 95% seen only once; the top ten take 0.25%. This CDR3 is built from 15 residues. Trimming left V 6 bases short and J 0 bases short, with 12 bases between. Germline V lookup: CDR1 MDHEN, CDR2 SYDVKM. This rearrangement joins TRBV28 to TRBJ1-3; D gene uncertain. The receptor comes from a human donor in good health. Sequencing was done on a sample of T cells isolated from PBMCs. CDR3 bases: TGTGCCAGCAGACCCTTGCCCGGCTCTGGAAACACCATATATTTT. It yields the protein CASRPLPGSGNTIYF.